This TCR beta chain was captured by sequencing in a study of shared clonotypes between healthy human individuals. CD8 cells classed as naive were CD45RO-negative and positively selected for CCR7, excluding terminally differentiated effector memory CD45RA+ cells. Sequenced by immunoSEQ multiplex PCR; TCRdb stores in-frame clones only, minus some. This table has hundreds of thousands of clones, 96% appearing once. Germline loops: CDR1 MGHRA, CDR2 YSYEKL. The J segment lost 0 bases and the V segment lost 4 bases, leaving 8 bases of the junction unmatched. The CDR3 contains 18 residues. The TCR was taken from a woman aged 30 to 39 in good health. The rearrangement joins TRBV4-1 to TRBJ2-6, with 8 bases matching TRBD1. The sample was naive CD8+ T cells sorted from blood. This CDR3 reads CASSPRLTGASGANVLTF. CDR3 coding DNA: TGCGCCAGCAGCCCGCGATTGACAGGGGCCTCTGGGGCCAACGTCCTGACTTTC.